The present entry profiles one T cell receptor (beta chain) with its context. In the source study's methods: Cell counts per sample came from amplifying reference gene primers. Here immunoSEQ multiplex PCR was the method, and the copy in TCRdb shows in-frame clones only, minus some. D and trimming come from the DNA, and the V and J calls and clone size come from that table. This table holds 95,000 to 120,000 clones, around 64% found once. These data originate in a study of blood T cell repertoires in COVID-19. Study background: Sites across the United States, Italy and Spain contributed samples from acute and convalescent COVID-19. Sources were T cells, B-cell-depleted T cells, or PBMCs; the material itself was cDNA or gDNA.

Germline trimming cut 5 bases from V and 1 base from J; bases unmatched to any gene: 13. The CDR3 has 17 amino acids. Germline CDR1 SSHAT, CDR2 FNYEAQ (reference sequence). The rearrangement uses TRBV7-7 and TRBJ2-5, with TRBD1 matching 7 bases. The clonotype comes from a middle-aged woman with acute or convalescent COVID-19. The sequenced material came from peripheral blood. The CDR3 coding sequence is TGTGCCAGCAGCCCACCACAGCCGGACAGGACCCAAGAGACCCAGTACTTC. Encoded protein: CASSPPQPDRTQETQYF.